This T cell receptor beta chain was sequenced for a study of blood T cells in healthy people across ages. About the research overall: Template switching caught about one barcoded beta molecule for each two T cells.

PCR was performed a second time for about 7 to 12 cycles using a sample-barcoded 5' primer and a J-beta primer mix. TCRdb re-called the 5' RACE reads with MiXCR, one entry per CDR3 protein. Of fewer than 700,000 distinct CDR3 sequences in the sample, roughly 41% are singletons; the top ten hold approximately 29%. The study's findings and limits: A roughly linear fall in TCR beta diversity per million T cells was seen with increasing age.

Turning to this clonotype: Its antigen is undetermined.

This CDR3 region has 11 residues. V trimming: 6 bases; J trimming: 11 bases; junction bases outside the gene matches: 10. Germline V gene sequence: CDR1 SQVTM, CDR2 ANQGSEA. The sequence was collected from a man of 80 years or more in good health. The chain uses TRBV29-1 and TRBJ2-7; 7 bases agree with TRBD1. The sample taken for sequencing was blood. For the CDR3, the DNA is TGCAGCGTCCGGGACAGCCAGGTTGAGTACTTC. Its translation: CSVRDSQVEYF.